The present T cell receptor beta chain was sequenced within a study of identical twins. Study outcomes and limitations: Conclusions came from cross-sectional statistical analysis, not from following the same donors. Models predicted too little out-of-frame TCR alpha sharing in monozygotic twins. Sharing of beta out-of-frame sequences by twins showed a weaker excess.

This clonotype was seen many times. Its target is not known. Each CDR3 protein gets one entry after TCRdb re-called the 5' RACE reads with MiXCR. Of some 1,700,000 distinct CDR3 sequences in the sample, less than 40% were seen once. The V and J ends lost 3 bases and 4 bases respectively, with 5 bases between them. Looked up from germline, CDR1 is DFQATT and CDR2 is SNEGSKA (reference sequence). This CDR3 has 11 amino acids. Sequencing was done on a sample of cord blood. J is TRBJ2-3 and V is TRBV20-1; D gene ambiguous. The sequence came from a newborn girl in good health. Here the CDR3 DNA reads TGCAGTGCTAGGACCGCAGATACGCAGTATTTT. It yields the protein CSARTADTQYF.